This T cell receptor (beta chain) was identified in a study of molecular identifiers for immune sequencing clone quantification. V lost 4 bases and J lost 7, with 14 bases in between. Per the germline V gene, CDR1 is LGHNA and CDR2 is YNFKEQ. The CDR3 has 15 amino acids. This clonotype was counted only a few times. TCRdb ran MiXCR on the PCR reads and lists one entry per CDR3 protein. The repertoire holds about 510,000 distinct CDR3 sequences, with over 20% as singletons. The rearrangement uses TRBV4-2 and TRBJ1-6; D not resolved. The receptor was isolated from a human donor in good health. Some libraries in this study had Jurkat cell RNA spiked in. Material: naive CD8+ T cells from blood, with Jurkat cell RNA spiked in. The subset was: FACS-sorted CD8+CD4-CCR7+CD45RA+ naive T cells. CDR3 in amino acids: CASSPTWADNSPLHF. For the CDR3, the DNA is TGTGCCAGCAGCCCTACTTGGGCAGACAATTCACCCCTCCACTTT.